This TCR beta chain was obtained from a study of graft-versus-host responses after intestinal transplantation. Study overall: After anti-thymocyte globulin induction, recipients took tacrolimus and steroids for 2 to 3 years.

Study results and limitations: Peak GvH clone levels in circulation were associated with early post-transplant HvG declines.

Trimming stripped 0 bases from V and 3 bases from J, with 3 bases between. The CDR3 contains 13 residues. Germline V gene sequence: CDR1 PRHDT, CDR2 FYEKMQ (reference sequence). Only in-frame clones appear in the TCRdb table, and some are missing; sequencing was by immunoSEQ multiplex PCR. Here the sample spans thousands of clones, roughly 90% being singletons. Regarding this clone: Its specificity is not known.

This receptor was identified in a human patient who received an intestinal transplant, so some T cells may come from the graft donor. The material sequenced was PBMCs, taken around 30 days after intestinal transplant. V gene TRBV13 combines with J gene TRBJ2-1; D not certain. The CDR3 sequence: CASSLGSYNEQFF. DNA of the CDR3: TGTGCCAGCAGCTTAGGTAGCTACAATGAGCAGTTCTTC.